This T cell receptor (beta chain) was recovered during a study of blood T cells in healthy people across ages. CDR1 and CDR2 (germline): SGHRS, YFSETQ. This CDR3 comprises 15 residues. Between the trimmed V and J ends, which lost 4 bases and 5 bases, there was a span of 18 bases. With respect to this clonotype: Its antigen remains unknown.

Findings of the study overall: Long-lived donors exceeded aged donors in naive CD4+ cells and diversity.

A second PCR, run for roughly 7 to 12 cycles, used a sample-barcoded 5' primer plus a J-beta primer mix. TCRdb used MiXCR to reprocess the 5' RACE reads, holding one entry per CDR3 protein. The sample includes about 1.8 million distinct CDR3 sequences, around half of them seen just once. The sequenced material came from blood. V and J are TRBV5-1 and TRBJ2-5; the D call may be TRBD1 or TRBD2 (5 bases each). This TCR derives from a woman aged 40 to 49 in good health. CDR3 DNA sequence: TGCGCCAGCAGCACGGCCACGGGGACGAGGGAGACCCAGTACTTC. Translation: CASSTATGTRETQYF.